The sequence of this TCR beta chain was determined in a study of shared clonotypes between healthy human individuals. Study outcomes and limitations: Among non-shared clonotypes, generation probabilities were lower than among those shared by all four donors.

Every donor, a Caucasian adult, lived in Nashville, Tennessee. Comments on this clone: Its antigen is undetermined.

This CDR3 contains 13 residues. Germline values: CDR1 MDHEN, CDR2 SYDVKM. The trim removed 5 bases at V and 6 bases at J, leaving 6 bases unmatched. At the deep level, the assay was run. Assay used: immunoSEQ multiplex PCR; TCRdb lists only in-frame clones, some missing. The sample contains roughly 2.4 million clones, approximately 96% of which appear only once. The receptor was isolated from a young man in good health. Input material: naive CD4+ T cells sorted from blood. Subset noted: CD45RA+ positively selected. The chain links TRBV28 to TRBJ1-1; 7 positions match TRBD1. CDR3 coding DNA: TGTGCCAGCAGTCTACAGGGGACCCCTGAAGCTTTCTTT. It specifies CASSLQGTPEAFF.